This T cell receptor (beta chain) came from a study of OX40 agonist ivuxolimab in advanced cancers. This clone turned up a few times. Using immunoSEQ multiplex PCR, the repertoire was profiled, and TCRdb retains in-frame clones only, with some absent. The sample includes about 89,000 clones, more than 70% of them seen just once. Sequencing used CD4+ or CD8+ T cells sorted from blood, obtained in a trial of the OX40 agonist ivuxolimab. The origin of this receptor is an adult with an advanced solid tumor such as melanoma, head and neck, liver or kidney cancer.

For the CDR3, the DNA is TGTGCCAGTAGTATGACAGGGGTAATGAATGAGCAGTTCTTC. Its protein is CASSMTGVMNEQFF. V gene TRBV19 combines with J gene TRBJ2-1; 8 bases line up with TRBD1. With V trimmed by 3 bases and J by 7 bases, 5 bases remained unmatched. This CDR3 spans 14 amino acids. Germline CDR1 and CDR2: LNHDA and SQIVND (reference sequence).